Described below is a single T cell receptor (beta chain) sequence and its context. Trimming cost V 3 bases and J 6 bases; bases outside gene matches: 4. CDR3 length: 15 residues. Germline V gene data show CDR1 as KGHSH and CDR2 as LQKENI. Exposed participants came across a COVID-19 case within 2 weeks before study entry. The data stem from a study of blood T cell repertoires in COVID-19. Original processing notes: The assay estimated nucleated cells by amplifying reference gene primers. Repertoires were generated with immunoSEQ multiplex PCR, while TCRdb's copy carries only in-frame clones and drops some. For V, J and clone size, that table is used; D and trimming come from the DNA. Of some 190,000 clones listed, 80% were seen once; the top ten hold around an eighth.

The clonotype originates from a man aged 60 to 75 who had been exposed to COVID-19. The chain couples TRBV18 to TRBJ1-5; 11 nucleotides align to TRBD1. Sequenced sample: PBMCs or T cells enriched from blood (not recorded which). The CDR3, as DNA: TGTGCCAGCTCACCCGGGACAGGGGGGATTCAGCCCCAGCATTTT. As protein: CASSPGTGGIQPQHF.